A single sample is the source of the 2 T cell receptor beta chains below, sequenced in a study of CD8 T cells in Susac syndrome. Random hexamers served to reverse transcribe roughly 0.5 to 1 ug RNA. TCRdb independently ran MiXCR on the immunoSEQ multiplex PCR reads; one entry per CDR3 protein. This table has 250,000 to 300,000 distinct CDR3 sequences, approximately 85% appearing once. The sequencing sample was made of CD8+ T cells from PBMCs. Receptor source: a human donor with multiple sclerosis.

CDR3 DNA: TGCAGTGCTAGAGGTATTGGGGGCGGCTACGAGCAGTACTTC. It codes for CSARGIGGGYEQYF. This chain links TRBV20-1 with TRBJ2-7, with D perhaps matching TRBD1 (6 bases). Trimming stripped 1 base from V and 3 bases from J, with 13 bases between. CDR3 length: 14 residues. Germline loops: CDR1 DFQATT, CDR2 SNEGSKA (reference sequence).

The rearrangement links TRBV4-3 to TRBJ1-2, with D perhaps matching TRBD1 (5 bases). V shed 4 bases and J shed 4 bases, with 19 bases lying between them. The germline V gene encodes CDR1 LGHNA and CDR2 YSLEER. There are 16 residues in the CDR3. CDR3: CASSPSSGSPIYGYTF. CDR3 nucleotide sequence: TGCGCCAGCAGCCCCTCGTCAGGGTCCCCTATCTATGGCTACACCTTC.